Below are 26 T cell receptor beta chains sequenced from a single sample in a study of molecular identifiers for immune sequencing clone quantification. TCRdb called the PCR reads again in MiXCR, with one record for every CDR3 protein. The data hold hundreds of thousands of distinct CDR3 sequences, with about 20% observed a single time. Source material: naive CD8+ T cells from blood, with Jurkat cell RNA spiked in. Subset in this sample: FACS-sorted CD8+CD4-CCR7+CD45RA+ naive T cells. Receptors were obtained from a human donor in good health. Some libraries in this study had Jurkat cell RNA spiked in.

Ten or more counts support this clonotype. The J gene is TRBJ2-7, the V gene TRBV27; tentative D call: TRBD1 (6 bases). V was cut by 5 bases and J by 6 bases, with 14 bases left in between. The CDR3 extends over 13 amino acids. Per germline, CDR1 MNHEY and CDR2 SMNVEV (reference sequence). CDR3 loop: CASSRTGLGEQYF. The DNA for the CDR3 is TGTGCCAGCAGTCGCACAGGGTTAGGCGAGCAGTACTTC.

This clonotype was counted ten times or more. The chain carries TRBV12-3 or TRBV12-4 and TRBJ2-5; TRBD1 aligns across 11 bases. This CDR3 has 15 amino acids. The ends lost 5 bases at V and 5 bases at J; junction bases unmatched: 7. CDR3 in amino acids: CASSPRDRGLETQYF. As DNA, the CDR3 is TGTGCCAGCAGTCCCCGGGACAGGGGGTTGGAGACCCAGTACTTC.

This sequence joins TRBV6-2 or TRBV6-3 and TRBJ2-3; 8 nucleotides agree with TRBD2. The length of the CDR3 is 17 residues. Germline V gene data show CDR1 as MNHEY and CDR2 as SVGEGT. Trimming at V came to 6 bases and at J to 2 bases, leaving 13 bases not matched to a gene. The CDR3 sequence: CASSRDGAGGATDTQYF. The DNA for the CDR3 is TGTGCCAGCAGCAGAGATGGGGCGGGAGGAGCCACAGATACGCAGTATTTT.

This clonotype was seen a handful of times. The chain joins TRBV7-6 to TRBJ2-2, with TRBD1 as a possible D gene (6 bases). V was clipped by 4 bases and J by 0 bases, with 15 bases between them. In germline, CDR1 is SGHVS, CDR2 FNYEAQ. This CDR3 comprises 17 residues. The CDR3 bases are TGTGCCAGCAGCTCAGGGGTGGGAGCCCCGAACACCGGGGAGCTGTTTTTT. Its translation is CASSSGVGAPNTGELFF.

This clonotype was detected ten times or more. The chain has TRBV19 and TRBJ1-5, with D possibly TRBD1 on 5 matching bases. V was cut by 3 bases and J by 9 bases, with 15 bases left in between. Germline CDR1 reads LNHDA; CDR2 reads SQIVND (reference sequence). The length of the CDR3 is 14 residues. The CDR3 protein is CASSIVGTAPPQHF. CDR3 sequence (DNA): TGTGCCAGTAGTATCGTAGGGACCGCGCCGCCCCAGCATTTT.

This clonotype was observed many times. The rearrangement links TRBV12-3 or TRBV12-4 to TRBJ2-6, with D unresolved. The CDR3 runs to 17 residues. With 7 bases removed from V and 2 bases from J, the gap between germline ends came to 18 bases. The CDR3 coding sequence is TGTGCCAGCAACAATTCTCCCTTAGGGACTGGGGCCAACGTCCTGACTTTC. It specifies CASNNSPLGTGANVLTF.

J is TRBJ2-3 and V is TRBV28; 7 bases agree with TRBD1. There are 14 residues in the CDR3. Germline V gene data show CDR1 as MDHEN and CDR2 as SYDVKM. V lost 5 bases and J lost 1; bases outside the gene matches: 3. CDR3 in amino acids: CASSDRVGTDTQYF. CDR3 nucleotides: TGTGCCAGCAGTGACAGGGTAGGCACAGATACGCAGTATTTT.

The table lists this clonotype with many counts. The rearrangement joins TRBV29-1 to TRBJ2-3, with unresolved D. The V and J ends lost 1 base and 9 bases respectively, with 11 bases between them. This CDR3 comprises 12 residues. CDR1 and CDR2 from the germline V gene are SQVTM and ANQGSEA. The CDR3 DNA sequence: TGCAGCGTTGAAGGGCAGTCCGGGACGCAGTATTTT. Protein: CSVEGQSGTQYF.

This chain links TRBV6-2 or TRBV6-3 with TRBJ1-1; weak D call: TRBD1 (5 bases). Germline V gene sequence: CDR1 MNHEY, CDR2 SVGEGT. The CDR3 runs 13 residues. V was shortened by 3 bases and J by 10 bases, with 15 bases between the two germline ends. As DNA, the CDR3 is TGTGCCAGCAGTTATCTCGGGGCGGCTGGAGCTTTCTTT. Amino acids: CASSYLGAAGAFF.

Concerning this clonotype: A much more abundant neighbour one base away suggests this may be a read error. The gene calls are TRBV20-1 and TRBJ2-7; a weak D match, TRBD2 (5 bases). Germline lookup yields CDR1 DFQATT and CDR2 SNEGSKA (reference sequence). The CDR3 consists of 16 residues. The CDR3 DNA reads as TGCAGTGCCAGACCCGGACTGAAGCGGAGCTCCTACGAGAAGTACTTC. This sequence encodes CSARPGLKRSSYEKYF.

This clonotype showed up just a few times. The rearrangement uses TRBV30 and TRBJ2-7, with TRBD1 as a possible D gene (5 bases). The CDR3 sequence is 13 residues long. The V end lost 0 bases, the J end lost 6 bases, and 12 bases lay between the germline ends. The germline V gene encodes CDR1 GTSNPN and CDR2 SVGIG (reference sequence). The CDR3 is CAWSVGHPGEQYF. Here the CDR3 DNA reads TGTGCCTGGAGTGTAGGACATCCGGGCGAGCAGTACTTC.

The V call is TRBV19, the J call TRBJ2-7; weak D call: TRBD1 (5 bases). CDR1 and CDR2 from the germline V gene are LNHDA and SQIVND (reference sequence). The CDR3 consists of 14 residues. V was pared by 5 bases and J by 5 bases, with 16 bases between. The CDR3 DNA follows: TGTGCCAGTAGTGTCCCGTGGGGCAAGGACGAGCAGTACTTC. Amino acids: CASSVPWGKDEQYF.

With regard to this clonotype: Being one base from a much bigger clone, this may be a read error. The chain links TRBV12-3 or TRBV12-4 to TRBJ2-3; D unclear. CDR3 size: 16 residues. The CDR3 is CAGSLQSVRGTDTQYF. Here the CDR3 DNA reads TGTGCCGGCAGTTTGCAGTCCGTTAGGGGCACAGATACGCAGTATTTT.

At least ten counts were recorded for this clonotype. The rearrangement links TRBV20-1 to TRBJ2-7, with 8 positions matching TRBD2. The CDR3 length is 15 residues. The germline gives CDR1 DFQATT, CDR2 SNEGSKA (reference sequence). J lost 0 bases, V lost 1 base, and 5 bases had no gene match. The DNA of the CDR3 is TGCAGTGCTAGAGCGCGCGGGGGGAGCTCCTACGAGCAGTACTTC. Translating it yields CSARARGGSSYEQYF.

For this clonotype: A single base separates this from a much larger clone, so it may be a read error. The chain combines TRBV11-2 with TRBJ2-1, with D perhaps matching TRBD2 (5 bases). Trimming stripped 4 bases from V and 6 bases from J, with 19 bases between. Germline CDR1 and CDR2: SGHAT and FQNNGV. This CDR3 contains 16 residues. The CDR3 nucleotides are TGTGCCAGCAGCTCGCCACTAGTGGCCCAATCCAATGAGCAGTTCTTC. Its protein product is CASSSPLVAQSNEQFF. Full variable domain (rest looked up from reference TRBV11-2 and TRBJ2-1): EAGVAQSPRYKIIEKRQSVAFWCNPISGHATLYWYQQILGQGPKLLIQFQNNGVVDDSQLPKDRFSAERLKGVDSTLKIQPAKLEDSAVYLCASSSPLVAQSNEQFFGPGTRLTVL.

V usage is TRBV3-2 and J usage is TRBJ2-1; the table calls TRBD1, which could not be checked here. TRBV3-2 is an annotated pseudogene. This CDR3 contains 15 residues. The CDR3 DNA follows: TGTGCCAGCAGCCAATCGCCCTACCCGACAGATGAGCAGTTCTTC. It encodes CASSQSPYPTDEQFF.

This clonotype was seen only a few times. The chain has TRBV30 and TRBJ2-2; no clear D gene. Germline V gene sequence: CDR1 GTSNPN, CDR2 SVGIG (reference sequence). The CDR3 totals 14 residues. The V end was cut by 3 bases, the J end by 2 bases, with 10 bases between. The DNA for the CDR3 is TGTGCCTGGAGGGGCAGGATAAACACCGGGGAGCTGTTTTTT. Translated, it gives CAWRGRINTGELFF.

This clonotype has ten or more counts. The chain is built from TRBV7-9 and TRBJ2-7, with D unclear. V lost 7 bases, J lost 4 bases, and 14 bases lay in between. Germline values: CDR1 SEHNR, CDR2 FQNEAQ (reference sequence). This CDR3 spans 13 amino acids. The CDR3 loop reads CASTQTERYEQYF. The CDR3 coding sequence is TGTGCCAGCACCCAGACTGAGAGATACGAGCAGTACTTC.

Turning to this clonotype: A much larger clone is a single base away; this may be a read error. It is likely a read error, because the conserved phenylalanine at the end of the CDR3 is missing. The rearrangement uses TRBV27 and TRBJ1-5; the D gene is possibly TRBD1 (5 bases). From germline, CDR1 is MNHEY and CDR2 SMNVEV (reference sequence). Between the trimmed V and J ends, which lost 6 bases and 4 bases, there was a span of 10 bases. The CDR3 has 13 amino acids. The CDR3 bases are TGTGCCAGCAGCCAGGGTACAAATCAGCCCCAGCATTCT. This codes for CASSQGTNQPQHS.

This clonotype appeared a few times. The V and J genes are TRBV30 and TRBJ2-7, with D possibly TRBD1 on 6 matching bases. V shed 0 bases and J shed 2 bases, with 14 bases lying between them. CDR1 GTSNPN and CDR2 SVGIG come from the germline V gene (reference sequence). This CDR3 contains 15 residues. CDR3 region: CAWSVDGGWTYEQYF. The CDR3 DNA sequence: TGTGCCTGGAGTGTAGATGGGGGCTGGACCTACGAGCAGTACTTC.

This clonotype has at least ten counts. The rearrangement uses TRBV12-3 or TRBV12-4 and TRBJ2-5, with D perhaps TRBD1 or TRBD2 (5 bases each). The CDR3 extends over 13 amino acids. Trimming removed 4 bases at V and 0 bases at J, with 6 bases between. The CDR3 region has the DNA TGTGCCAGCAGTTGGGACGACCAAGAGACCCAGTACTTC. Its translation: CASSWDDQETQYF.

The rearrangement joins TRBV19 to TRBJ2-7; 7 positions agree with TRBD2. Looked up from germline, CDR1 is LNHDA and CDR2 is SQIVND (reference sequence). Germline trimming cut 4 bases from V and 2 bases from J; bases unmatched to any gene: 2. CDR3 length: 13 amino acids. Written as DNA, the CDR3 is TGTGCCAGTAGTAATGGGAGGGCCTACGAGCAGTACTTC. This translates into CASSNGRAYEQYF.

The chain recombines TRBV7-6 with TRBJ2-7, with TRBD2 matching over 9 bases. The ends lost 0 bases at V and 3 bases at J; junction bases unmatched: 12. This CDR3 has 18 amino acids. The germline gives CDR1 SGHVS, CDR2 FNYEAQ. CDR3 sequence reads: CASSLAGVAGAIFYEQYF. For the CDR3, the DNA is TGTGCCAGCAGCTTAGCGGGGGTAGCGGGAGCTATTTTCTACGAGCAGTACTTC.

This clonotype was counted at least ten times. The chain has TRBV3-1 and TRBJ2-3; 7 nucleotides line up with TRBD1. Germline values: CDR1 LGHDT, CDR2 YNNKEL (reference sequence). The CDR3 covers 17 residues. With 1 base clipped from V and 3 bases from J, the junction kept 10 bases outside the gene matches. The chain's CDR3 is CASSQGMRTGRTDTQYF. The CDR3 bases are TGTGCCAGCAGCCAAGGTATGAGGACAGGTCGGACAGATACGCAGTATTTT.

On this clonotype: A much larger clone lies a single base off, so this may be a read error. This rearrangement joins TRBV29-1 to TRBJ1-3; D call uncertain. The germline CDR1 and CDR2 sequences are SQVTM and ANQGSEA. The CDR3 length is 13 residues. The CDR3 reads CSVVGNSGNTVYF. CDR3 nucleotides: TGCAGCGTTGTAGGGAACTCTGGAAACACCGTATATTTT.

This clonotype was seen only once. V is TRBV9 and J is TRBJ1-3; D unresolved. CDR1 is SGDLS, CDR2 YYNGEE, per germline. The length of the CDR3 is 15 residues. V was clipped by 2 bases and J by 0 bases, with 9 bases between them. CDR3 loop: CASSVESRSGNTIYF. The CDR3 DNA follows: TGTGCCAGCAGCGTGGAGAGCCGCTCTGGAAACACCATATATTTT.